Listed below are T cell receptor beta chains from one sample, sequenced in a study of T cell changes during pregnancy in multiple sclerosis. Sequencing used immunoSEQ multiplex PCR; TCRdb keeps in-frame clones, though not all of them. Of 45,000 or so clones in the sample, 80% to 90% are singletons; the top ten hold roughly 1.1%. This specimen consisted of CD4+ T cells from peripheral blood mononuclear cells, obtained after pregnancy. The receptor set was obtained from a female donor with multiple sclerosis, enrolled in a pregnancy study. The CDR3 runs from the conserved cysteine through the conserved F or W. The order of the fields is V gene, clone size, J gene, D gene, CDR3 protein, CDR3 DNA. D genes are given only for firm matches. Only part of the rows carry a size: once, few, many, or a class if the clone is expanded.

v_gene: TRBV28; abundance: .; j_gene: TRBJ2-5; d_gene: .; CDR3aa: CASSSLGGGRLTQETQYF; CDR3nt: TGTGCCAGCAGTTCCCTGGGAGGGGGGAGGCTAACTCAAGAGACCCAGTACTTC
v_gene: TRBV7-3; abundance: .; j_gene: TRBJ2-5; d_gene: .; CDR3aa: CASSPRGGQTQYF; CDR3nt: TGTGCCAGCAGCCCCAGAGGAGGCCAGACCCAGTACTTC
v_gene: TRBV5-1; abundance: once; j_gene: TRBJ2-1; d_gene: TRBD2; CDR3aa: CASSLGSGGSNEQFF; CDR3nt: TGCGCCAGCAGCTTGGGGTCGGGGGGGTCCAATGAGCAGTTCTTC
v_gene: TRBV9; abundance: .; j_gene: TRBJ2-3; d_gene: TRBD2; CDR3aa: CASSLGGTSVSDTQYF; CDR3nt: TGTGCCAGCAGCTTAGGGGGGACTAGCGTTTCAGATACGCAGTATTTT
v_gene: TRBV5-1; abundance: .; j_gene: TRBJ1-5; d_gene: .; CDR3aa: CASSLAAGVQPQHF; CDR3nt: TGCGCCAGCAGCTTGGCCGCAGGGGTGCAGCCCCAGCATTTT
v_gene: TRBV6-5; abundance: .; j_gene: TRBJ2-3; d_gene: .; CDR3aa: CASSRVLDTQYF; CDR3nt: TGTGCCAGCAGTAGAGTGCTCGATACGCAGTATTTT
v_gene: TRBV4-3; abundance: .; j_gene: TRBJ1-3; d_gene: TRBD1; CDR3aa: CASSQDPGTGQPGNTIYF; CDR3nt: TGCGCCAGCAGCCAAGATCCCGGGACAGGCCAACCTGGAAACACCATATATTTT
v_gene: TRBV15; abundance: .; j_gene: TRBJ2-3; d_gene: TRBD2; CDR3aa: CATSRFSGADTQYF; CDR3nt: TGTGCCACCAGCAGGTTTAGCGGGGCAGATACGCAGTATTTT
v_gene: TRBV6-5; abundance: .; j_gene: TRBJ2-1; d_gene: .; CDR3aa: CASSPSGHSYNEQFF; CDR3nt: TGTGCCAGCAGTCCAAGCGGGCACTCCTACAATGAGCAGTTCTTC
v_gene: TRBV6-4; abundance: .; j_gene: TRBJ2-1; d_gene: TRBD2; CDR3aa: CASSSTAGGPYNEQFF; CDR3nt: TGTGCCAGCAGTTCCACCGCGGGAGGGCCGTACAATGAGCAGTTCTTC
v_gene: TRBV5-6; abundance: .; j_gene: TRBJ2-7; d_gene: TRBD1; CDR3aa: CASSLGTGGYEQYF; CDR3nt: TGTGCCAGCAGCTTGGGAACAGGGGGCTACGAGCAGTACTTC
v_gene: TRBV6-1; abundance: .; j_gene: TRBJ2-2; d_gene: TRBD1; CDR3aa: CASIDRVTGELFF; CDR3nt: TGTGCCAGCATCGACAGGGTTACCGGGGAGCTGTTTTTT
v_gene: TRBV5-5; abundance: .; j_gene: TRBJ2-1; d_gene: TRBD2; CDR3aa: CASSLASGSSHNEQFF; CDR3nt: TGTGCCAGCAGCTTGGCTAGCGGGAGTTCCCACAATGAGCAGTTCTTC
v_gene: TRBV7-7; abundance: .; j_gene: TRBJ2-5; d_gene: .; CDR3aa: CASSFSPRVETQYF; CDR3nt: TGTGCTAGCAGCTTCAGTCCGAGGGTGGAGACCCAGTACTTC
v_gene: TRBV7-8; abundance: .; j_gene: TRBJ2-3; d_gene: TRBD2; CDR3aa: CASSFGLAGTEDTQYF; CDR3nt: TGTGCCAGCAGCTTCGGACTAGCGGGAACAGAAGATACGCAGTATTTT
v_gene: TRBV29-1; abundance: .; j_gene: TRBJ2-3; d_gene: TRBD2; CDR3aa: CSAERDTDTQYF; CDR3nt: TGCAGCGCCGAGCGGGACACAGATACGCAGTATTTT
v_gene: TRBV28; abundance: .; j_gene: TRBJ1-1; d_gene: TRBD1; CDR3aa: CASGTGLTEAFF; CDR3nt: TGTGCCAGCGGGACAGGGTTGACTGAAGCTTTCTTT
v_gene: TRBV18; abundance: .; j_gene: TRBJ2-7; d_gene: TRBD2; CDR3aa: CASSPGTSGSKQYF; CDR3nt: TGTGCCAGCTCACCGGGGACTAGCGGGAGCAAGCAGTACTTC
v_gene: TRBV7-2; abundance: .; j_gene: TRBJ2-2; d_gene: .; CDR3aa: CASRPTGKYTGELFF; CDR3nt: TGTGCCAGCAGGCCGACAGGAAAATACACCGGGGAGCTGTTTTTT
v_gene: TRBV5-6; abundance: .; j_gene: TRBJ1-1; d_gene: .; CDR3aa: CASSLWGTRTEAFF; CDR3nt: TGTGCCAGCAGCTTGTGGGGGACTCGTACTGAAGCTTTCTTT
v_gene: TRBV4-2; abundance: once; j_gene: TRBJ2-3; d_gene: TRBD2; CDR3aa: CASSQEGGRADTQYF; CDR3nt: TGTGCCAGCAGCCAAGAGGGCGGGAGGGCAGATACGCAGTATTTT
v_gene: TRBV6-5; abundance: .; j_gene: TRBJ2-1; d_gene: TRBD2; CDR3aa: CASSDRWTSDEQFF; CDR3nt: TGTGCCAGCAGTGACCGGTGGACTAGCGATGAGCAGTTCTTC
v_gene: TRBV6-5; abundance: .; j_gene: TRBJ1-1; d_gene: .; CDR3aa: CATDDRLGLRAFF; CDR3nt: TGTGCCACCGACGACAGATTGGGACTCCGAGCTTTCTTT
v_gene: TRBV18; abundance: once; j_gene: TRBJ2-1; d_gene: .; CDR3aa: CASSFREEQFF; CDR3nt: TGTGCCAGCTCATTCAGGGAAGAGCAGTTCTTC
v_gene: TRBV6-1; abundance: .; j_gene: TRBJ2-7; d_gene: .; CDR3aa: CASSVGVVYEQYF; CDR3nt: TGTGCCAGCAGTGTAGGGGTGGTTTACGAGCAGTACTTC
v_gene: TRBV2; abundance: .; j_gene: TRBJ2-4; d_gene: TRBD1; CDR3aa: CASSLDRVNDAQYF; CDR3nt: TGTGCCAGCAGTTTGGACAGGGTGAACGACGCTCAGTACTTC
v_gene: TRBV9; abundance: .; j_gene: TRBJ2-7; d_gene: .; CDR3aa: CASSVGEGYEQYF; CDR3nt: TGTGCCAGCAGCGTAGGCGAGGGTTACGAGCAGTACTTC
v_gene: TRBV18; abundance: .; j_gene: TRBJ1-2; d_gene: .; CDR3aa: CASSPRAGDYGYTF; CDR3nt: TGTGCCAGCTCACCACGTGCGGGCGACTATGGCTACACCTTC
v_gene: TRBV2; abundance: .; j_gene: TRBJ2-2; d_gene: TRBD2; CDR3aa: CASISLAGAGELFF; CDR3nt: TGTGCCAGCATTTCTCTAGCGGGAGCCGGGGAGCTGTTTTTT
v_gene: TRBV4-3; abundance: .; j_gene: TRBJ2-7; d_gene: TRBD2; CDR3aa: CASSQEPPGLADSYEQYF; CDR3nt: TGCGCCAGCAGCCAAGAACCCCCCGGACTAGCGGACTCCTACGAGCAGTACTTC
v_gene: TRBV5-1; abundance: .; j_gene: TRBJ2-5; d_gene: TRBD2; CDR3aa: CASSPFSGVQETQYF; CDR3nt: TGCGCCAGCAGCCCATTTAGCGGGGTCCAAGAGACCCAGTACTTC
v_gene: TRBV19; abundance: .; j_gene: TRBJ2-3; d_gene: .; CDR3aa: CASSDQGRTDTQYF; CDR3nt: TGTGCCAGTAGTGACCAGGGTCGTACAGATACGCAGTATTTT
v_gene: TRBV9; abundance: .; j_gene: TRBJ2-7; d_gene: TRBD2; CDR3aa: CASSPRTSGSYEQYF; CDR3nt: TGTGCCAGCAGCCCCCGGACTAGCGGGAGTTACGAGCAGTACTTC